These 4 T cell receptor beta chains share one sample of origin, sequenced in a study of blood T cell repertoires in COVID-19. Clones were read by immunoSEQ multiplex PCR, and TCRdb kept only the in-frame ones, dropping some. Of 55,000 to 70,000 clones listed, around 90% are singletons. Sequencing input: peripheral blood. These receptors originate from a woman aged 45 to 65 with COVID-19, enrolled during active disease.

The CDR3 protein is CASSPQGPNSPLHF. The DNA for the CDR3 is TGTGCCAGCAGCCCACAGGGGCCCAATTCACCCCTCCACTTT. The chain has TRBV11-2 and TRBJ1-6; 7 bases line up with TRBD1. V lost 5 bases, J lost 7 bases, and 5 bases stayed unmatched. Per germline, CDR1 SGHAT and CDR2 FQNNGV. This CDR3 has 14 residues.

This clone was recorded only once. The chain has TRBV5-5 and TRBJ2-4, with 8 bases matching TRBD1. V gave up 0 bases and J gave up 4 bases; unmatched junction bases: 3. The CDR3 totals 15 residues. The germline V gene encodes CDR1 SGHKS and CDR2 YYEKEE (reference sequence). The CDR3 coding sequence is TGTGCCAGCAGCTTGGCGCGGACAGGGAAAAACATTCAGTACTTC. Residues: CASSLARTGKNIQYF.

The gene calls are TRBV5-1 and TRBJ2-5, with D possibly matching TRBD2 (5 bases). Per the germline V gene, CDR1 is SGHRS and CDR2 is YFSETQ. The CDR3 is 11 amino acids. The V gene lost 1 base and the J gene lost 8 bases, with 6 bases spanning the gap. The CDR3: CASSLRGTQYF. The CDR3 nucleotides are TGCGCCAGCAGCTTGCGGGGAACCCAGTACTTC.

The genes are TRBV11-2 and TRBJ2-5, with 7 bases aligning to TRBD1. The CDR3 is made up of 15 amino acids. The V segment lost 5 bases and the J segment 5 bases; nucleotides outside the gene matches: 11. Germline V lookup: CDR1 SGHAT, CDR2 FQNNGV. The CDR3 DNA reads as TGTGCCAGCAGCCGGACAGGAGCCCTAGAGGAGACCCAGTACTTC. It yields the protein CASSRTGALEETQYF.